The T cell receptor (beta chain) described here comes from a study of Graves' ophthalmopathy and Graves' hyperthyroidism. V was trimmed by 6 bases and J by 8 bases, leaving 13 bases between them. The CDR3 is 13 amino acids. There are many counts of this clonotype. From RNA, the CDR3 regions of TCR beta chains were amplified and sequenced. First-round RT-PCR employed HTBI primers, with a second-round multiplex PCR after it. In TCRdb, the multiplex PCR reads were re-called with MiXCR into one record per CDR3 protein. The sample gives about 740,000 distinct CDR3 sequences, roughly 40% of which show up once; less than 55% is in the top ten.

This chain links TRBV12-3 or TRBV12-4 with TRBJ1-4; D unresolved. Material for sequencing was peripheral blood. This clonotype originated in an adult man with Graves' ophthalmopathy. CDR3 DNA: TGTGCCAGCAGAGCAGTGCTAAGCGAAAAACTGTTTTTT. This encodes CASRAVLSEKLFF.